What follows are 23 T cell receptor beta chains derived from one specimen sequenced in a study of shared clonotypes between healthy human individuals. Some clones are missing from TCRdb's copy, which holds only in-frame ones; the method was immunoSEQ multiplex PCR. The sample yields hundreds of thousands of clones, roughly 97% seen once. Sequencing was carried out using naive CD4+ T cells sorted from blood. Subset defined: CD45RA+ positively selected. These receptor sequences come from a woman younger than 45 in good health.

The chain couples TRBV7-2 to TRBJ2-2; D is perhaps TRBD1 (6 bases). This CDR3 contains 14 residues. Germline V lookup: CDR1 SGHTA, CDR2 FQGNSA. Trimming took 3 bases from V and 6 from J, leaving 11 bases between them. CDR3 residues: CASSFAKGAGELFF. The CDR3 region has the DNA TGTGCCAGCAGCTTCGCCAAGGGGGCCGGGGAGCTGTTTTTT.

The chain recombines TRBV11-2 with TRBJ1-1, with D unresolved. The CDR3 is made up of 14 amino acids. The V end lost 5 bases, the J end lost 4 bases, and 14 bases lay between the germline ends. Germline-derived CDR1 and CDR2 are SGHAT and FQNNGV. The CDR3 bases are TGTGCCAGCAGCCCAGGAGAGGCTAGCACTGAAGCTTTCTTT. Amino acid sequence: CASSPGEASTEAFF.

The chain is built from TRBV7-9 and TRBJ1-4, with TRBD1 as a possible D gene (6 bases). In germline, CDR1 is SEHNR, CDR2 FQNEAQ (reference sequence). Trimming took off 3 bases at V and 5 bases at J, with 10 bases between the two ends. The CDR3 is made up of 14 amino acids. CDR3 coding DNA: TGTGCCAGCAGCTTCGGACAGACAAATGAAAAACTGTTTTTT. Translating gives CASSFGQTNEKLFF.

The table lists this clone with a count of one. This rearrangement joins TRBV7-2 to TRBJ2-2; D is uncertain. CDR1 and CDR2 (germline): SGHTA, FQGNSA. The germline V and J ends were trimmed by 2 bases and 1 base, with 8 bases remaining between them. The CDR3 has 15 residues. The CDR3 sequence is CASSLLGLNTGELFF. As DNA, the CDR3 is TGTGCCAGCAGCTTACTAGGGCTGAACACCGGGGAGCTGTTTTTT.

J is TRBJ2-7 and V is TRBV5-4; 7 nucleotides line up with TRBD1. CDR1 and CDR2 (germline): SGHNT, YYREEE (reference sequence). The CDR3 sequence is 13 residues long. J gave up 6 bases and V 4 bases, and 7 bases lay outside the gene matches. The CDR3 nucleotides read TGTGCCAGCAGCCGGGACAGCTTGGGCGAGCAGTACTTC. It translates to CASSRDSLGEQYF.

This clone was seen just once. V usage is TRBV15 and J usage is TRBJ2-7; tentatively, D is TRBD2 (6 bases). Germline CDR1 reads LNHNV; CDR2 reads YYDKDF (reference sequence). Deletions cut 5 bases from V and 0 bases from J, with 17 bases between. This CDR3 has 16 residues. The chain's CDR3 is CATSLASASRSYEQYF. Written as DNA, the CDR3 is TGTGCCACCAGCCTCGCTAGCGCCAGCCGCTCCTACGAGCAGTACTTC.

The V and J genes are TRBV19 and TRBJ2-3, with 8 bases aligning to TRBD2. V was pared by 5 bases and J by 0 bases, with 4 bases of the junction left unmatched. Germline V gives CDR1 LNHDA, CDR2 SQIVND (reference sequence). The CDR3 has 15 amino acids. The CDR3 DNA reads TGTGCCAGTAGTTGGACTAGCTATAGCACAGATACGCAGTATTTT. Amino acids: CASSWTSYSTDTQYF.

The genes are TRBV2 and TRBJ2-5; D remains unclear. The DNA end favors TRBJ2-7, so the J call may be wrong. This CDR3 has 12 amino acids. CDR1 and CDR2 (germline): SNHLY, FYNNEI. The chain's CDR3 is CASSESRIEQYF. The CDR3 DNA is TGTGCCAGCAGTGAATCCCGGATCGAGCAGTACTTC.

The rearrangement links TRBV29-1 to TRBJ1-1; D perhaps matches TRBD1 (5 bases). Trimming removed 3 bases from V and 5 bases from J, with 16 bases in between. The CDR3 has 14 amino acids. Looked up from germline, CDR1 is SQVTM and CDR2 is ANQGSEA. CDR3 residues: CSVEATGLRTEAFF. CDR3 nucleotide sequence: TGCAGCGTTGAGGCTACAGGCCTAAGGACTGAAGCTTTCTTT.

The genes are TRBV29-1 and TRBJ2-1, with no clear D. Trimming removed 4 bases from V and 2 bases from J, with 0 bases in between. This CDR3 region has 10 residues. From germline, CDR1 is SQVTM and CDR2 ANQGSEA. CDR3 bases: TGCAGCGTTGCCTACAATGAGCAGTTCTTC. This translates into CSVAYNEQFF.

The chain has TRBV7-9 and TRBJ2-3; 8 positions match TRBD2. The CDR3 is 17 amino acids. Germline CDR1 SEHNR, CDR2 FQNEAQ (reference sequence). V was pared by 4 bases and J by 4 bases, with 13 bases of the junction left unmatched. For the CDR3, the DNA is TGTGCCAGCAGCTCCATCCCCCGGGAGGGTGAGGCAGATACGCAGTATTTT. It encodes CASSSIPREGEADTQYF.

The V and J genes are TRBV27 and TRBJ2-2, with a weak D call TRBD2 (5 bases). Germline V gene lookup returns CDR1 MNHEY and CDR2 SMNVEV (reference sequence). V was trimmed by 3 bases and J by 1 base, leaving 12 bases between them. The CDR3 runs to 16 residues. The CDR3 protein is CASSFTSAGNTGELFF. The CDR3, as DNA: TGTGCCAGCAGTTTCACCTCCGCGGGGAACACCGGGGAGCTGTTTTTT.

The chain has TRBV4-1 and TRBJ1-6; 10 nucleotides line up with TRBD1. The CDR3 is made up of 16 amino acids. The J segment lost 5 bases and the V segment lost 4 bases, leaving 5 bases of the junction unmatched. From germline, CDR1 is MGHRA and CDR2 YSYEKL. This CDR3 is CASSRPGTGDNSPLHF. The DNA of the CDR3 is TGCGCCAGCAGCCGCCCCGGGACAGGGGATAATTCACCCCTCCACTTT.

This sequence joins TRBV28 and TRBJ2-3, with D unclear. The CDR3 has 15 amino acids. Germline assignment: CDR1 MDHEN and CDR2 SYDVKM. Trimming cost V 6 bases and J 2 bases, with 15 bases left between them. CDR3 sequence reads: CASSRGPDFTDTQYF. CDR3 DNA sequence: TGTGCCAGCAGCCGTGGCCCCGATTTCACAGATACGCAGTATTTT.

The rearrangement links TRBV28 to TRBJ2-2; D is ambiguous. The CDR3 consists of 13 residues. From germline, CDR1 is MDHEN and CDR2 SYDVKM. V was cut by 4 bases and J by 0 bases, with 3 bases left in between. This CDR3 reads CASSYANTGELFF. DNA of the CDR3: TGTGCCAGCAGTTACGCGAACACCGGGGAGCTGTTTTTT.

J is TRBJ1-5 and V is TRBV4-1, with TRBD1 matching over 7 bases. Germline CDR1 MGHRA, CDR2 YSYEKL. Germline trimming cut 4 bases from V and 8 bases from J; bases unmatched to any gene: 5. The CDR3 consists of 13 residues. The CDR3 DNA sequence: TGCGCCAGCAGCCGTGACAGGGTTGAGCCCCAGCATTTT. The encoded protein is CASSRDRVEPQHF.

V usage is TRBV21-1 and J usage is TRBJ2-7; the tabulated D call, TRBD2, remains unverified against the DNA. TRBV21-1 is reported as a pseudogene. CDR3 length equals 15 residues. The CDR3 is CASSKRGGRLNEQYF. CDR3 in DNA: TGTGCCAGCAGCAAAAGGGGCGGGAGGCTCAACGAGCAGTACTTC.

This clone was picked up one time. This chain joins TRBV2 and TRBJ1-2, with D hard to call. The V end was cut by 6 bases, the J end by 3 bases, with 11 bases between. This CDR3 contains 13 residues. Germline V CDR1 and CDR2: SNHLY, FYNNEI. The DNA for the CDR3 is TGTGCCAGCAGCTGGGCCCCCGACTATGGCTACACCTTC. Its protein is CASSWAPDYGYTF. Filled out from reference TRBV2 and TRBJ1-2, the complete variable domain reads EPEVTQTPSHQVTQMGQEVILRCVPISNHLYFYWYRQILGQKVEFLVSFYNNEISEKSEIFDDQFSVERPDGSNFTLKIRSTKLEDSAMYFCASSWAPDYGYTFGSGTRLTVV.

The chain employs TRBV19 and TRBJ2-5, with TRBD2 matching over 9 bases. The DNA end lines up better with TRBJ2-7; the J call may be wrong. This CDR3 has 15 residues. The germline CDR1 and CDR2 sequences are LNHDA and SQIVND (reference sequence). CDR3 DNA: TGTGCCACTAACGGACTAGCGTCCCTCCAGAACGAGCAGTACTTC. Residues: CATNGLASLQNEQYF.

The V call is TRBV5-1, the J call TRBJ1-1; the D gene is possibly TRBD1 (5 bases). V lost 1 base to trimming and J lost 0 bases, with 10 bases between them. The germline gives CDR1 SGHRS, CDR2 YFSETQ. The CDR3 totals 15 residues. In nucleotides, the CDR3 is TGCGCCAGCAGCTTGTCAGGGACGATGAACACTGAAGCTTTCTTT. Translating it yields CASSLSGTMNTEAFF.

The chain has TRBV30 and TRBJ2-1; possible D gene TRBD2, 6 bases. V was cut by 0 bases and J by 8 bases, with 17 bases left in between. The CDR3 is made up of 15 amino acids. The germline V gene encodes CDR1 GTSNPN and CDR2 SVGIG (reference sequence). The CDR3 sequence is CAWSVIYGTFHEQFF. Written as DNA, the CDR3 is TGTGCCTGGAGTGTAATCTACGGGACTTTTCATGAGCAGTTCTTC. Using reference TRBV30 and TRBJ2-1 for the parts outside the CDR3, the full variable domain is SQTIHQWPATLVQPVGSPLSLECTVEGTSNPNLYWYRQAAGRGLQLLFYSVGIGQISSEVPQNLSASRPQDRQFILSSKKLLLSDSGFYLCAWSVIYGTFHEQFFGPGTRLTVL.

The CDR3 spells CASDGPGQGSTGELFF. CDR3 DNA sequence: TGTGCCAGCGATGGACCGGGACAGGGTTCCACCGGGGAGCTGTTTTTT. J is TRBJ2-2 and V is TRBV28; TRBD1 aligns across 9 bases. J gave up 4 bases and V 8 bases, and 11 bases lay outside the gene matches. Per germline, CDR1 MDHEN and CDR2 SYDVKM. The CDR3 is 16 residues long.

The chain uses TRBV4-2 and TRBJ2-6; 7 bases are shared with TRBD2. CDR1 is LGHNA, CDR2 YNFKEQ, per germline. There are 18 residues in the CDR3. The V gene end was trimmed by 4 bases and the J gene end by 0 bases; junction bases not matched to a gene: 9. The CDR3 loop is CASSLLGTTSSGANVLTF. For the CDR3, the DNA is TGTGCCAGCAGCCTCCTCGGGACTACCAGCTCTGGGGCCAACGTCCTGACTTTC.